These T cell receptor beta chains were read from a single sample in a study of identical twins. TCRdb processed the 5' RACE reads anew with MiXCR; each CDR3 protein has one entry. Of a few hundred thousand distinct CDR3 sequences listed, roughly 13% are singletons. These data are also associated with another study on yellow fever vaccine responses in identical twins.

The sample consisted of memory (CD45RO+) T cells sorted from blood. The receptors were gathered from a woman younger than 30 in good health. Each CDR3 is given without its conserved first and last residue.

J	V	CDR3
TRBJ2-1	TRBV7-8	ASSLVPLLGEQF
TRBJ2-7	TRBV20-1	SARVGGRAEQY
TRBJ2-3	TRBV28	ASTRGTFGTDTQY
TRBJ2-7	TRBV12-3/TRBV12-4	ASSLAQTVYEQY
TRBJ2-2	TRBV12-3/TRBV12-4	ASSLYTSRTGGELF
TRBJ1-2	TRBV7-9	ASSASSGLSNYGYT
TRBJ2-5	TRBV28	ASSLFAGGGETQY
TRBJ2-5	TRBV12-3/TRBV12-4	ASSFAEAETQY
TRBJ2-1	TRBV11-2	ASRLGGGHYNEQF
TRBJ2-3	TRBV7-2	ASSFKGLAGQTDTQY
TRBJ2-7	TRBV27	ASSFRQFPHEQY
TRBJ1-1	TRBV27	ASSSQYMNTEAF
TRBJ2-3	TRBV7-2	ASSLQGQGTDTQY
TRBJ2-2	TRBV29-1	SVGQGVPGELF
TRBJ1-5	TRBV28	ASSDDLGQPQH
TRBJ2-3	TRBV19	ASSFGTADTQY
TRBJ2-1	TRBV6-2/TRBV6-3	ASSYSYSGAYNEQF
TRBJ2-7	TRBV20-1	SARDGGQGIWQY
TRBJ2-4	TRBV2	ASSDRGTAKNIQY
TRBJ2-3	TRBV7-2	ASSTIDTQY
TRBJ2-2	TRBV18	ASSPGTGELF
TRBJ1-5	TRBV5-6	ASSLTGQGARGNQPQH
TRBJ1-2	TRBV6-2/TRBV6-3	ASSYLSGTRANYGYT
TRBJ2-1	TRBV12-3/TRBV12-4	AICPGTSGSIGNEQF
TRBJ1-6	TRBV12-3/TRBV12-4	ASSAGQAPLH
TRBJ1-6	TRBV5-6	ASSLDQGNSPLH
TRBJ2-3	TRBV4-2	ASSQLKGSGSTDTQY
TRBJ1-2	TRBV7-9	ASSLVQGDGYT
TRBJ1-4	TRBV12-3/TRBV12-4	ASSPPGVAEKLF
TRBJ2-3	TRBV7-2	ASSLRAGKTFTDTQY